The 18 T cell receptor beta chains below all came from one sample that was sequenced in a study of blood T cell repertoires in COVID-19. Generated by immunoSEQ multiplex PCR, the TCRdb table keeps only in-frame clones and is missing some. The top ten clones hold 4.3% of a sample with around 130,000 clones, 75% to 90% of them seen once. Material: peripheral blood. All receptors come from a human donor in a cohort sampled during active COVID-19.

The chain recombines TRBV24-1 with TRBJ2-1; a possible D gene is TRBD2 (7 bases). The V end lost 3 bases, the J end lost 6 bases, and 26 bases lay between the germline ends. The germline gives CDR1 KGHDR, CDR2 SFDVKD. This CDR3 contains 19 residues. The CDR3 sequence is CATSDPGLGGGPRGNEQFF. The CDR3 nucleotides read TGTGCCACCAGTGATCCCGGACTAGGGGGGGGCCCCCGGGGCAATGAGCAGTTCTTC.

This chain connects TRBV30 to TRBJ2-5; 9 bases agree with TRBD2. The CDR3 extends over 15 amino acids. The V gene end was trimmed by 2 bases and the J gene end by 2 bases; junction bases not matched to a gene: 6. In germline, CDR1 is GTSNPN, CDR2 SVGIG (reference sequence). CDR3 sequence: CAWSNAAGGQETQYF. The CDR3 coding sequence is TGTGCCTGGAGTAATGCGGCGGGGGGGCAAGAGACCCAGTACTTC.

V and J are TRBV5-1 and TRBJ2-1; TRBD2 matches 13 bases. This CDR3 spans 13 amino acids. The germline V gene encodes CDR1 SGHRS and CDR2 YFSETQ. V lost 3 bases to trimming and J lost 10 bases; unmatched junction nucleotides: 1. The CDR3 nucleotides are TGCGCCAGCAGCTCGGGACTAGCGGGAGAGCAGTTCTTC. Amino acids: CASSSGLAGEQFF.

This chain uses TRBV10-3 with TRBJ2-7, with no clear D. There are 14 residues in the CDR3. CDR1 ENHRY and CDR2 SYGVKD come from the germline V gene. Trimming took 10 bases from V and 1 from J, leaving 17 bases between them. CDR3: CATTSTASSYEQYF. The CDR3 DNA is TGTGCCACTACAAGCACAGCCTCTTCCTACGAGCAGTACTTC.

This chain uses TRBV3-1 (or the pseudogene TRBV3-2) with TRBJ2-1, with 7 bases fitting TRBD1. Germline V CDR1 and CDR2: LGHDT, YNNKEL (reference sequence). V lost 1 base, J lost 3 bases, and 6 bases stayed unmatched. This CDR3 contains 16 residues. CDR3 sequence: CASSQGAGGHYNEQFF. Here the CDR3 DNA reads TGTGCCAGCAGCCAAGGAGCAGGGGGACACTACAATGAGCAGTTCTTC.

This clone turned up a few times. The chain combines TRBV19 with TRBJ1-2, with TRBD1 identical over 8 bases. CDR1 LNHDA and CDR2 SQIVND come from the germline V gene (reference sequence). The ends lost 9 bases at V and 6 bases at J; junction bases unmatched: 6. The length of the CDR3 is 12 residues. DNA for the CDR3: TGTGCCAGCGATTCGACAGGGGATGGCTACACCTTC. It translates to CASDSTGDGYTF.

The chain recombines TRBV19 with TRBJ1-2; D is undetermined. Germline V gene data show CDR1 as LNHDA and CDR2 as SQIVND (reference sequence). The CDR3 is 13 residues long. The V and J ends lost 0 bases and 6 bases respectively, with 8 bases between them. The CDR3 region is CASSIDPRNGYTF. The CDR3 region has the DNA TGTGCCAGTAGTATAGACCCGAGGAATGGCTACACCTTC.

The V and J genes are TRBV6-5 and TRBJ2-5; 7 bases are shared with TRBD2. Germline CDR1 reads MNHEY; CDR2 reads SVGAGI. This CDR3 has 15 amino acids. V gave up 4 bases and J gave up 5 bases; unmatched junction bases: 10. The CDR3 loop is CASSLSRLAGETQYF. CDR3 bases: TGTGCCAGCAGTTTATCTCGACTAGCTGGGGAGACCCAGTACTTC.

The rearrangement joins TRBV30 to TRBJ1-6, with D possibly TRBD1 on 6 matching bases. This CDR3 comprises 14 residues. In germline, CDR1 is GTSNPN, CDR2 SVGIG (reference sequence). V lost 0 bases, J lost 7 bases, and 10 bases lay in between. The CDR3 DNA sequence: TGTGCCTGGAGTGTACAGGGAGGGAATTCACCCCTCCACTTT. Translation gives CAWSVQGGNSPLHF.

This clone was recorded once. V and J are TRBV9 and TRBJ1-3; the match to TRBD1 covers 9 bases. With 3 bases clipped from V and 4 bases from J, the junction kept 2 bases outside the gene matches. Germline V CDR1 and CDR2: SGDLS, YYNGEE. The CDR3 is made up of 14 amino acids. CDR3 in amino acids: CASSADRGGNTIYF. As DNA, the CDR3 is TGTGCCAGCAGCGCCGACAGGGGGGGAAACACCATATATTTT.

The CDR3: CASSFTGGLDSPLHF. The CDR3 DNA follows: TGCGCCAGCAGCTTCACCGGGGGGTTGGACTCACCCCTCCACTTT. V usage is TRBV5-1 and J usage is TRBJ1-6, with a tentative D call TRBD1 (5 bases). The germline CDR1 and CDR2 sequences are SGHRS and YFSETQ. Trimming removed 2 bases at V and 10 bases at J, with 16 bases between. The CDR3 consists of 15 residues.

The V call is TRBV5-1, the J call TRBJ1-2; 7 nucleotides align to TRBD1. V was pared by 4 bases and J by 3 bases, with 9 bases of the junction left unmatched. Germline values: CDR1 SGHRS, CDR2 YFSETQ. CDR3 length: 15 residues. As DNA, the CDR3 is TGCGCCAGCAGCGCATTTAGCGACAGGGACTATGGCTACACCTTC. Translation: CASSAFSDRDYGYTF.

The chain combines TRBV7-2 with TRBJ1-1; D gene uncertain. CDR3 length: 14 amino acids. Trimming took 1 base from V and 0 from J, leaving 6 bases between them. The germline V gene encodes CDR1 SGHTA and CDR2 FQGNSA. CDR3 sequence: CASSLGGLNTEAFF. As DNA, the CDR3 is TGTGCCAGCAGCTTAGGCGGGCTGAACACTGAAGCTTTCTTT.

CDR3 in DNA: TGTGCCAGCTCACTCAGGACAGAGAACACTGAAGCTTTCTTT. Translating it yields CASSLRTENTEAFF. The chain combines TRBV18 with TRBJ1-1, with D perhaps matching TRBD1 (6 bases). V lost 4 bases, J lost 1 base, and 10 bases lay in between. CDR3 size: 14 residues. CDR1 and CDR2 from the germline V gene are KGHSH and LQKENI.

The rearrangement joins TRBV5-1 to TRBJ2-1; 8 bases agree with TRBD2. CDR3 length: 14 residues. CDR1 and CDR2 (germline): SGHRS, YFSETQ. Trimming cost V 4 bases and J 9 bases; bases outside gene matches: 9. The CDR3 nucleotides are TGCGCCAGCAGCGGCCACGGGGGGGGCGGTGAGCAGTTCTTC. This gives the protein CASSGHGGGGEQFF.

This rearrangement joins TRBV3-1 (or the pseudogene TRBV3-2) to TRBJ2-5; 11 nucleotides align to TRBD2. Germline CDR1 reads LGHDT; CDR2 reads YNNKEL (reference sequence). With V trimmed by 6 bases and J by 0 bases, 12 bases remained unmatched. The CDR3 runs 18 residues. DNA of the CDR3: TGTGCCAGCAGGCATCCAAGTCTACTAGCGGGGGACCAAGAGACCCAGTACTTC. Translated: CASRHPSLLAGDQETQYF.

This chain joins TRBV3-1 (or the pseudogene TRBV3-2) and TRBJ2-3, with 8 bases matching TRBD2. The V segment lost 7 bases and the J segment 2 bases; nucleotides outside the gene matches: 5. Germline CDR1 reads LGHDT; CDR2 reads YNNKEL (reference sequence). The CDR3 spans 14 residues. The CDR3 protein is CASKSGGFTDTQYF. The CDR3 DNA reads as TGTGCCAGCAAAAGCGGGGGCTTCACAGATACGCAGTATTTT.

The rearrangement joins TRBV5-4 to TRBJ1-2; D not certain. CDR1 is SGHNT, CDR2 YYREEE, per germline (reference sequence). The CDR3 has 12 residues. The germline V and J ends were trimmed by 0 bases and 7 bases, with 7 bases remaining between them. The CDR3 DNA follows: TGTGCCAGCAGCTTGGTCGGGGTTGGCTACACCTTC. Amino acids: CASSLVGVGYTF. Looking up the rest from reference TRBV5-4 and TRBJ1-2 gives the full variable domain: ETGVTQSPTHLIKTRGQQVTLRCSSQSGHNTVSWYQQALGQGPQFIFQYYREEENGRGNFPPRFSGLQFPNYSSELNVNALELDDSALYLCASSLVGVGYTFGSGTRLTVV.